This TCR beta chain is drawn from a study of neurological immune-mediated disorders. Study-wide findings and caveats: HTLV-1-associated myelopathy had the most TCR clonal expansion, while multiple sclerosis had the least, a level that fell below healthy controls.

There are many counts of this clonotype. Its antigen remains unidentified. From germline, CDR1 is MNHEY and CDR2 SMNVEV (reference sequence). The CDR3 is 13 amino acids. V lost 3 bases, J lost 3 bases, and 6 bases lay in between. TCRdb redid the calling of the 5' RACE reads with MiXCR, one entry per CDR3 protein. The sample holds fewer than 40,000 distinct CDR3 sequences, approximately 4.4% seen once. Sequenced: PBMCs. V and J are TRBV27 and TRBJ2-1, with D hard to call. The clonotype comes from a man aged 18 to 29 in good health. CDR3 amino acids: CASSFGSYNEQFF. CDR3 bases: TGTGCCAGCAGTTTCGGAAGCTACAATGAGCAGTTCTTC.